This T cell receptor beta chain was identified during a study of cytomegalovirus exposure and HLA in healthy donors. Notes on the study in general: Most TCRs appeared rarely, but some public TCRs recurred in many donors. Using the classifier, cytomegalovirus status was reportedly diagnosed with high specificity and sensitivity.

Primers for the PCR totalled 60 Vbeta and 13 Jbeta. This table comes from immunoSEQ multiplex PCR, and its TCRdb copy is limited to in-frame clones, with some not included. The table records 95,000 to 110,000 clones, approximately 79% of them present only once. With respect to this clone: The antigen remains unidentified.

Trimming left V 10 bases short and J 1 base short, with 11 bases between. The CDR3 has 12 residues. Germline V gene sequence: CDR1 ENHRY, CDR2 SYGVKD. The chain carries TRBV10-3 and TRBJ2-7; weak D call: TRBD1 (6 bases). This clonotype was obtained from a woman in her 40s in good health and CMV-seropositive. Sample: PBMCs. The CDR3 region is CATFQGSYEQYF. In nucleotides, the CDR3 is TGTGCCACTTTTCAGGGGTCCTACGAGCAGTACTTC.